These T cell receptor beta chains were read from a single sample in a study of T cells in Graves' hyperthyroidism and ophthalmopathy. TCRdb independently ran MiXCR on the multiplex PCR reads; one entry per CDR3 protein. Altogether some 510,000 distinct CDR3 sequences are present, 46% being singletons, with the ten largest covering roughly 8.2%. The sample was peripheral blood or thyroid tissue (not recorded which). The receptors stem from a woman aged 18-30 years with Graves' hyperthyroidism. Each CDR3 is given with its conserved first and last residue. The order of the fields is J gene, clone size, V gene, D gene, CDR3 DNA, CDR3 protein. D genes are given only for firm matches. Some rows mark clone size as missing; the rest say once, few, many or name a class of expanded clone.

j_gene: TRBJ2-2
abundance: NA
v_gene: TRBV10-3
d_gene: NA
CDR3nt: TGTGCCAGCACAGCACCCAGGGGGCGGGAGAGCGGGGAGCTGTTTTTT
CDR3aa: CASTAPRGRESGELFF

j_gene: TRBJ1-3
abundance: NA
v_gene: TRBV7-9
d_gene: NA
CDR3nt: TGTGCCAGCAGCCCCGGGACCGAAAACACCATATATTTT
CDR3aa: CASSPGTENTIYF

j_gene: TRBJ2-2
abundance: NA
v_gene: TRBV7-9
d_gene: NA
CDR3nt: TGTGCCAGCAGACCCAGCCCCGGCGGGGAGCTGTTTTTT
CDR3aa: CASRPSPGGELFF

j_gene: TRBJ2-7
abundance: NA
v_gene: TRBV7-3
d_gene: NA
CDR3nt: TGTGCCAGCAGCTCCGGGAAAGGGGACGAGCAGTACTTC
CDR3aa: CASSSGKGDEQYF

j_gene: TRBJ1-4
abundance: NA
v_gene: TRBV24-1
d_gene: NA
CDR3nt: TGTGCCACCAGTTCAACAGGCCTTGGCGGTTTGGAAAAACTGTTTTTT
CDR3aa: CATSSTGLGGLEKLFF

j_gene: TRBJ1-5
abundance: many
v_gene: TRBV2
d_gene: NA
CDR3nt: TGTGCCAGCAGCGGACAGTTTAGCAATCAGCCCCAGCATTTT
CDR3aa: CASSGQFSNQPQHF

j_gene: TRBJ1-5
abundance: NA
v_gene: TRBV7-2
d_gene: NA
CDR3nt: TGTGCCAGCAGCTTAGTTCCCGGAAGGACTTACAATCAGCCCCAGCATTTT
CDR3aa: CASSLVPGRTYNQPQHF

j_gene: TRBJ2-5
abundance: NA
v_gene: TRBV25-1
d_gene: NA
CDR3nt: TGTGCCAGCAGTGCTCACAGGGTTGAGACCCAGTACTTC
CDR3aa: CASSAHRVETQYF

j_gene: TRBJ2-5
abundance: NA
v_gene: TRBV24-1
d_gene: TRBD1
CDR3nt: TGTGCCACCAGTGAGCGGACAGGGCAAGAGACCCAGTACTTC
CDR3aa: CATSERTGQETQYF

j_gene: TRBJ2-5
abundance: NA
v_gene: TRBV24-1
d_gene: TRBD2
CDR3nt: TGTGCCACCAGTGATGGGGTGACTAGCGGCCGGACCCAGTACTTC
CDR3aa: CATSDGVTSGRTQYF

j_gene: TRBJ2-7
abundance: NA
v_gene: TRBV4-1
d_gene: NA
CDR3nt: TGCGCCAGCAGCCCCGGACTAGGAACAGGGGATGAGCAGTACTTC
CDR3aa: CASSPGLGTGDEQYF

j_gene: TRBJ2-7
abundance: NA
v_gene: TRBV5-1
d_gene: TRBD2
CDR3nt: TGCGCCAGCAGCTCTCGGGAGACTAGCGGGAGCGAGCAGTACTTC
CDR3aa: CASSSRETSGSEQYF

j_gene: TRBJ1-1
abundance: NA
v_gene: TRBV2
d_gene: TRBD1
CDR3nt: TGTGCCAGCAGTCCCCTTGGGGACAGGGGGCATACTGAAGCTTTCTTT
CDR3aa: CASSPLGDRGHTEAFF

j_gene: TRBJ2-5
abundance: NA
v_gene: TRBV7-2
d_gene: NA
CDR3nt: TGTGCCAGCAGTTTGCCCCGCGCGCTCTCGAAGGAGACCCAGTACTTC
CDR3aa: CASSLPRALSKETQYF

j_gene: TRBJ1-2
abundance: few
v_gene: TRBV5-1
d_gene: NA
CDR3nt: TGCGCCAGCAACGAGGACAGTTTAAGATATGGCTACACCTTC
CDR3aa: CASNEDSLRYGYTF

j_gene: TRBJ2-5
abundance: NA
v_gene: TRBV5-1
d_gene: TRBD2
CDR3nt: TGCGCCAGCAGCCAGTATTCTAGCGGCTGGGAGACCCAGTACTTC
CDR3aa: CASSQYSSGWETQYF

j_gene: TRBJ2-7
abundance: NA
v_gene: TRBV5-1
d_gene: TRBD2
CDR3nt: TGCGCCAGCAGCTTGGAAGCGGGAGGGCCTAAGGAGCAGTACTTC
CDR3aa: CASSLEAGGPKEQYF

j_gene: TRBJ1-1
abundance: NA
v_gene: TRBV7-2
d_gene: NA
CDR3nt: TGTGCCAGCAGCCAAGTCACAGGGTTCGGCGGCACTGAAGCTTTCTTT
CDR3aa: CASSQVTGFGGTEAFF

j_gene: TRBJ2-5
abundance: many
v_gene: TRBV29-1
d_gene: TRBD1
CDR3nt: TGCAGCGTCCGGGACAGGGGGCGGCAAGAGACCCAGTACTTC
CDR3aa: CSVRDRGRQETQYF

j_gene: TRBJ2-7
abundance: NA
v_gene: TRBV29-1
d_gene: NA
CDR3nt: TGCAGCGCTGTGGGACAAAAGAGGTCCGAGCAGTACTTC
CDR3aa: CSAVGQKRSEQYF

j_gene: TRBJ2-5
abundance: NA
v_gene: TRBV5-6
d_gene: NA
CDR3nt: TGTGCCAGCAGATTTCGACAGGCCGAAGAGACCCAGTACTTC
CDR3aa: CASRFRQAEETQYF

j_gene: TRBJ1-2
abundance: NA
v_gene: TRBV7-9
d_gene: NA
CDR3nt: TGTGCCAGCAGCTCCGGACTGCAGCATGGCTACACCTTC
CDR3aa: CASSSGLQHGYTF

j_gene: TRBJ1-1
abundance: many
v_gene: TRBV15
d_gene: NA
CDR3nt: TGTGCCACCAGCAGAGGTACGAACACTGAAGCTTTCTTT
CDR3aa: CATSRGTNTEAFF

j_gene: TRBJ1-2
abundance: NA
v_gene: TRBV20-1
d_gene: NA
CDR3nt: TGCAGTGCTACCTATGGCTACACCTTC
CDR3aa: CSATYGYTF

j_gene: TRBJ2-7
abundance: many
v_gene: TRBV10-3
d_gene: TRBD2
CDR3nt: TGTGCCATCAGTGAGTCGAACGCGGGAGCGGGAAGCGAGCAGTACTTC
CDR3aa: CAISESNAGAGSEQYF

j_gene: TRBJ2-7
abundance: NA
v_gene: TRBV6-5
d_gene: NA
CDR3nt: TGTGCCAGCAGTTACTCGAGTAGGCCAAACTACGAGCAGTACTTC
CDR3aa: CASSYSSRPNYEQYF

j_gene: TRBJ1-1
abundance: few
v_gene: TRBV29-1
d_gene: TRBD1
CDR3nt: TGCAGCGGGGGACAGGGCCCGGATCGCACTGAAGCTTTCTTT
CDR3aa: CSGGQGPDRTEAFF

j_gene: TRBJ2-7
abundance: NA
v_gene: TRBV5-5
d_gene: NA
CDR3nt: TGTGCCAGCAGCCAGGGCAGAGACTACGAGCAGTACTTC
CDR3aa: CASSQGRDYEQYF

j_gene: TRBJ1-1
abundance: many
v_gene: TRBV4-1
d_gene: NA
CDR3nt: TGCGCCAGCAGCCAGGGGGAAGCTTTCTTT
CDR3aa: CASSQGEAFF

j_gene: TRBJ1-4
abundance: NA
v_gene: TRBV2
d_gene: NA
CDR3nt: TGTGCCCGAGCCTGGGCAGGGGAAAAACTGTTTTTT
CDR3aa: CARAWAGEKLFF

j_gene: TRBJ2-3
abundance: NA
v_gene: TRBV7-3
d_gene: TRBD2
CDR3nt: TGTGCCAGCAGCCCCGTCGGAGCGGGAGCCACAGATACGCAGTATTTT
CDR3aa: CASSPVGAGATDTQYF

j_gene: TRBJ1-5
abundance: NA
v_gene: TRBV7-9
d_gene: NA
CDR3nt: TGTGCCAGCAGCTTAACAGGGCCCCAGCATTTT
CDR3aa: CASSLTGPQHF

j_gene: TRBJ2-5
abundance: NA
v_gene: TRBV24-1
d_gene: NA
CDR3nt: TGTGCCACCAGTGAGACTAGAAACCAAGAGACCCAGTACTTC
CDR3aa: CATSETRNQETQYF

j_gene: TRBJ2-6
abundance: NA
v_gene: TRBV20-1
d_gene: TRBD1
CDR3nt: TGCAGTGCTAGGGGGACAGGGGCTGGGGCCAACGTCCTGACTTTC
CDR3aa: CSARGTGAGANVLTF

j_gene: TRBJ1-6
abundance: many
v_gene: TRBV2
d_gene: TRBD1
CDR3nt: TGTGCCCGCTGGGACAGGGAAACGAATTCACCCCTCCACTTT
CDR3aa: CARWDRETNSPLHF

j_gene: TRBJ1-2
abundance: few
v_gene: TRBV7-8
d_gene: TRBD1
CDR3nt: TGTGCCAGCAGCCTCCGCGCAGGGGGCAACTATGGCTACACCTTC
CDR3aa: CASSLRAGGNYGYTF

j_gene: TRBJ2-5
abundance: many
v_gene: TRBV15
d_gene: NA
CDR3nt: TGTGCCACCAGGTACGATCCAGAGACCCAGTACTTC
CDR3aa: CATRYDPETQYF

j_gene: TRBJ2-5
abundance: few
v_gene: TRBV7-2
d_gene: NA
CDR3nt: TGTGCCAGCAGCCGAGGGGGACTACAGTTGGAGACCCAGTACTTC
CDR3aa: CASSRGGLQLETQYF

j_gene: TRBJ1-1
abundance: NA
v_gene: TRBV7-6
d_gene: NA
CDR3nt: TGTGCCAGCAGCGGGGGGACGACGAACACTGAAGCTTTCTTT
CDR3aa: CASSGGTTNTEAFF